This T cell receptor beta chain is drawn from a study of metastatic and nonmetastatic thyroid tumors. Study-wide background: Comparative analysis of repertoires was undertaken across blood and tumor or nodule tissue obtained from malignant and benign thyroid patients.

This clone was seen just once. Its specificity is not known. Study-level points and caveats: Within blood and tumor, benign nodules reportedly had significantly lower TCR beta diversity than malignant thyroid tumors did.

No patient received treatment before thyroid surgery. TCRdb re-called the PCR reads with MiXCR. The repertoire holds approximately 15,000 clones, about 22% seen once, with 21% in the top ten. Sequenced sample: adjacent normal tissue. The sequence was obtained from a female donor with papillary thyroid cancer or a benign thyroid nodule (not recorded which). Some clones in this sample may be carry-over from other donors' samples.

The CDR3 DNA sequence: TGTGCCAGCTCACCACCTATGGACGCCCACGGGCAGTACTTC. Translation: CASSPPMDAHGQYF. The chain has TRBV18 and TRBJ2-7; D is unresolved. The CDR3 has 14 amino acids. Trimming took off 0 bases at V and 9 bases at J, with 15 bases between the two ends. The germline V gene has CDR1 KGHSH and CDR2 LQKENI.